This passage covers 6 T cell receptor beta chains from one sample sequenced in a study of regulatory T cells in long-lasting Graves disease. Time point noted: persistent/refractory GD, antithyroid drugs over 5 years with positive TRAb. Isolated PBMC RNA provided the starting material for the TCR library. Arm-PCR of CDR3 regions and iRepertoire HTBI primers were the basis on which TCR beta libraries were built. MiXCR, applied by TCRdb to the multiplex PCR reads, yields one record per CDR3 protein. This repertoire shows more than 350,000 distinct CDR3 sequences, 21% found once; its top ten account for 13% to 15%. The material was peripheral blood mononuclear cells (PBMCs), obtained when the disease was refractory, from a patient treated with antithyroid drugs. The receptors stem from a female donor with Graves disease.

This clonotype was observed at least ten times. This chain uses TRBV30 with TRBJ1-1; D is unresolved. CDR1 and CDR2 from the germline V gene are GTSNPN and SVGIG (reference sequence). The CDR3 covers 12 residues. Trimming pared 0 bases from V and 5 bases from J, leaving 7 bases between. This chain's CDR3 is CAWSVQGTEAFF. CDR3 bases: TGTGCCTGGAGTGTACAAGGTACTGAAGCTTTCTTT.

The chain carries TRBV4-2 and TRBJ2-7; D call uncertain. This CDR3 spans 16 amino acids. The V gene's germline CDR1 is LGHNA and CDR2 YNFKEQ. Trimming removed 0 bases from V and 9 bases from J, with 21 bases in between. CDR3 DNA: TGTGCCAGCAGCCAAGATCCCTCCCCCGAGGTTAAAGGGCAGTACTTC. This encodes CASSQDPSPEVKGQYF.

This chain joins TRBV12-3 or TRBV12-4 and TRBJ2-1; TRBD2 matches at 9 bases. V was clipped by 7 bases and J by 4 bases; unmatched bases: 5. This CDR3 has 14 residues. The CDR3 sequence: CASISSGTYNEQFF. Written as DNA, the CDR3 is TGTGCCAGCATTTCTAGCGGGACTTACAATGAGCAGTTCTTC.

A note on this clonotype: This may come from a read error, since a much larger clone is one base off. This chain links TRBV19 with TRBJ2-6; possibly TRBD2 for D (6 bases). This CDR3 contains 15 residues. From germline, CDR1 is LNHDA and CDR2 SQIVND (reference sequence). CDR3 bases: TGTGCCGGTAGTATTGCGGGACCTGGGGCCAACGTCCTGACTTTC. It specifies CAGSIAGPGANVLTF.

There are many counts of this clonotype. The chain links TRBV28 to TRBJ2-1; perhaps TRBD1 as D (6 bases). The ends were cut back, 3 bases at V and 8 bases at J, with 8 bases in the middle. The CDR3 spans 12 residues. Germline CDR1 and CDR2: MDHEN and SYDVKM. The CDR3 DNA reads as TGTGCCAGCAGTTTGGGGGCTGATGAGCAGTTCTTC. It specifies CASSLGADEQFF.

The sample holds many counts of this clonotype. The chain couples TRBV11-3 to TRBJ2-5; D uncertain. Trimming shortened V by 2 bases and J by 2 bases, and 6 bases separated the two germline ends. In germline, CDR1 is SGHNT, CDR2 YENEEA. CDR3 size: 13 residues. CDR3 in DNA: TGTGCCAGCAGCTTAAAAGGGCAAGAGACCCAGTACTTC. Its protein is CASSLKGQETQYF.